In this sample, the clone carrying this TCR beta chain turned up once. These data belong to a study of blood T cell repertoires in COVID-19. The CDR3 is 14 residues long. Germline assignment: CDR1 LGHDT and CDR2 YNNKEL (reference sequence). The V end lost 3 bases, the J end lost 0 bases, and 6 bases lay between the germline ends. Produced via immunoSEQ multiplex PCR; TCRdb's table is partial and in-frame only. The sample has some 330,000 clones; roughly 90% are singletons. The receptor was isolated from a woman aged 50 to 60 with active or convalescent COVID-19. V gene TRBV3-1 (or the pseudogene TRBV3-2) combines with J gene TRBJ1-5; D might be TRBD1 (6 bases). Sequencing was performed on peripheral blood. DNA for the CDR3: TGTGCCAGCAGCCAGGGACATAGCAATCAGCCCCAGCATTTT. Residues: CASSQGHSNQPQHF.